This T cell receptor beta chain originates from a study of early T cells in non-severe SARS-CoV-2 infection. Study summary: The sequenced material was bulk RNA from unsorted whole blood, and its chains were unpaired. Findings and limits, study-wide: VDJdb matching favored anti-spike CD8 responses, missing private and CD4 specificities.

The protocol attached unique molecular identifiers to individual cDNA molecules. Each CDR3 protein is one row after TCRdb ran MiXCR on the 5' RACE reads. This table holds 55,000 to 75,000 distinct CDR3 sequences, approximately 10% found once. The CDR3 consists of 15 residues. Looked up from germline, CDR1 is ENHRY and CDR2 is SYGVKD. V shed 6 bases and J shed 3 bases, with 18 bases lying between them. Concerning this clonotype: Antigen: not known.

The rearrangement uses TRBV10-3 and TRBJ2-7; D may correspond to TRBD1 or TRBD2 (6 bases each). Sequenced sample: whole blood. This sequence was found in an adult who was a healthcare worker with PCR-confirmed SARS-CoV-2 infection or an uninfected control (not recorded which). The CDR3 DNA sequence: TGTGCCATCAGAGGCGGGGCAGGGGTAAACTACGAGCAGTACTTC. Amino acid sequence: CAIRGGAGVNYEQYF.